This T cell receptor beta chain was recovered during a study of T cells after posttransplantation cyclophosphamide. The study's findings and limits: Recipient CMV seropositivity and CMV reactivation strongly tracked TRB clonality. Blood and skin or GI T cell repertoires showed limited TRB overlap. Donor CD8+ memory clones often dominated recipient blood repertoires at later times.

TCRdb's copy holds only in-frame clones and misses some; the assay was immunoSEQ multiplex PCR. There are about 24,000 clones in the sample; roughly 82% occur only once, and around 6.5% lies in the top ten. A note on this clone: The antigen is undetermined.

CDR3 length: 15 amino acids. Germline-derived CDR1 and CDR2 are MNHNS and SASEGT. V was clipped by 6 bases and J by 9 bases, with 21 bases between them. The clonotype comes from a woman aged 55-70 years with a blood cancer, CMV-positive, and with a related stem cell donor. The sequenced material came from PBMCs. The chain couples TRBV6-1 to TRBJ1-5; unclear D gene. CDR3 coding DNA: TGTGCCAGCAGCCCCGAGGGTTCTATTCGACGGCCCCAGCATTTT. It is translated as CASSPEGSIRRPQHF.